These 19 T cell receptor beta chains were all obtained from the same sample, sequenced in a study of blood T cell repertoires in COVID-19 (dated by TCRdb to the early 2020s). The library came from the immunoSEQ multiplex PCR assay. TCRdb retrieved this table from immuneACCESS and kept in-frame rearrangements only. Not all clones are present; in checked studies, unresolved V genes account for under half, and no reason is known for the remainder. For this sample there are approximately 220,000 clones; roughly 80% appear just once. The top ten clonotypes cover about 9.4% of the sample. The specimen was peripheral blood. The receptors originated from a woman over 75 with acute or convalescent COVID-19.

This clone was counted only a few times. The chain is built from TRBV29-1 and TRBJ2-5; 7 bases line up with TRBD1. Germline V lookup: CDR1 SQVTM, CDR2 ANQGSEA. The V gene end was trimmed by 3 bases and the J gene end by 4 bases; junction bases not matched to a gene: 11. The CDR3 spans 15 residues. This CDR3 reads CSVDGWTGPGETQYF. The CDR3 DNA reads TGCAGCGTTGACGGCTGGACAGGTCCTGGAGAGACCCAGTACTTC.

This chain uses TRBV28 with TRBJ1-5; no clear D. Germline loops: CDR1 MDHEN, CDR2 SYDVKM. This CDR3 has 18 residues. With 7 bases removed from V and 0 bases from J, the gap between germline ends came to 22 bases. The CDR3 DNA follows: TGTGCCAGCACCCCGATGATGCGGGATTTATATAGCAATCAGCCCCAGCATTTT. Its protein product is CASTPMMRDLYSNQPQHF. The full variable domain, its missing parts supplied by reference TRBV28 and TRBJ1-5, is DVKVTQSSRYLVKRTGEKVFLECVQDMDHENMFWYRQDPGLGLRLIYFSYDVKMKEKGDIPEGYSVSREKKERFSLILESASTNQTSMYLCASTPMMRDLYSNQPQHFGDGTRLSIL.

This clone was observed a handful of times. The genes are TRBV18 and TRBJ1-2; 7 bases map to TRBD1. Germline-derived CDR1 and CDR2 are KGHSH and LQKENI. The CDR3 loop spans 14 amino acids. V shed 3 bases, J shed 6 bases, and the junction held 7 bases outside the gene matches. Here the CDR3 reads CASSPTGAKDGYTF. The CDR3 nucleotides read TGTGCCAGCTCACCCACAGGGGCAAAGGATGGCTACACCTTC. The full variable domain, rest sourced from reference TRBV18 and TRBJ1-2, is NAGVMQNPRHLVRRRGQEARLRCSPMKGHSHVYWYRQLPEEGLKFMVYLQKENIIDESGMPKERFSAEFPKEGPSILRIQQVVRGDSAAYFCASSPTGAKDGYTFGSGTRLTVV.

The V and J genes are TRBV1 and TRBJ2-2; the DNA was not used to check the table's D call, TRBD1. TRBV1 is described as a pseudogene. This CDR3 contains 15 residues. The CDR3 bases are TGCACCAGCAGCGAAACCCAGGGTGACACCGGGGAGCTGTTTTTT. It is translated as CTSSETQGDTGELFF.

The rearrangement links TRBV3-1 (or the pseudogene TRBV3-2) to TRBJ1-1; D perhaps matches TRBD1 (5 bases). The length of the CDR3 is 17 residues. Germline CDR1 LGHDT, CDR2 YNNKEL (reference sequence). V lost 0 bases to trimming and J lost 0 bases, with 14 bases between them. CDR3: CASSQDSRQRMNTEAFF. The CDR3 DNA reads TGTGCCAGCAGCCAAGATTCGCGACAGAGAATGAACACTGAAGCTTTCTTT.

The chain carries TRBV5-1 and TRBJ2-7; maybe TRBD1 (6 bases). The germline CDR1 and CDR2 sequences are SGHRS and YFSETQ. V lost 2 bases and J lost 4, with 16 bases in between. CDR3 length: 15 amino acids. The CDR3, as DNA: TGCGCCAGCAGCTTCTCAGGGGCGTCGGGGTACGAGCAGTACTTC. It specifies CASSFSGASGYEQYF. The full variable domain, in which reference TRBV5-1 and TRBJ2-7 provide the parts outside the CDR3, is KAGVTQTPRYLIKTRGQQVTLSCSPISGHRSVSWYQQTPGQGLQFLFEYFSETQRNKGNFPGRFSGRQFSNSRSEMNVSTLELGDSALYLCASSFSGASGYEQYFGPGTRLTVT.

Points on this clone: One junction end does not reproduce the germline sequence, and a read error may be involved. The CDR3 spells CASRQGRLLAGGLNTETQYF. CDR3 nucleotide sequence: TGTGCCAGCAGGCAAGGGAGGTTACTAGCGGGGGGGCTAAATACAGAGACCCAGTACTTC. This chain connects TRBV3-1 (or the pseudogene TRBV3-2) to TRBJ2-5, with 13 bases matching TRBD2. CDR1 is LGHDT and CDR2 is YNNKEL in the germline V gene (reference sequence). The CDR3 loop spans 20 amino acids.

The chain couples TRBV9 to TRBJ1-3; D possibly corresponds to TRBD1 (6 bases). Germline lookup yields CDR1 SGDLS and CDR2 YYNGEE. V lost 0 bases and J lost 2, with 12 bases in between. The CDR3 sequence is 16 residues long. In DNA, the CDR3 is TGTGCCAGCAGCGTAGCCCCGGACAGAACTGGAAACACCATATATTTT. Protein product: CASSVAPDRTGNTIYF.

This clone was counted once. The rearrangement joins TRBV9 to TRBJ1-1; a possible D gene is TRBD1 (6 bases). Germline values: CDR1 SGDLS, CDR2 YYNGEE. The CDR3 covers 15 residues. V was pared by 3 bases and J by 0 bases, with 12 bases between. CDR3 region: CASSAPGTLNTEAFF. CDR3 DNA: TGTGCCAGCAGCGCCCCCGGGACACTGAACACTGAAGCTTTCTTT.

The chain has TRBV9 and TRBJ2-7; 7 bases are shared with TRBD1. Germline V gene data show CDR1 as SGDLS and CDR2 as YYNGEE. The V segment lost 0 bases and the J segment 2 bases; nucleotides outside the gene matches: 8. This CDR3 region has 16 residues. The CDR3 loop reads CASSVASQGTTYEQYF. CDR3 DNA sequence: TGTGCCAGCAGCGTAGCTTCACAGGGGACGACCTACGAGCAGTACTTC.

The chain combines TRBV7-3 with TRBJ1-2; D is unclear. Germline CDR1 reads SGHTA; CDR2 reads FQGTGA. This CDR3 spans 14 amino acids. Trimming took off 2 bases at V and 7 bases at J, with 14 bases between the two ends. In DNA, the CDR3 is TGTGCCAGCAGCTTATCGGGAGGAGAAAGTGGCTACACCTTC. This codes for CASSLSGGESGYTF.

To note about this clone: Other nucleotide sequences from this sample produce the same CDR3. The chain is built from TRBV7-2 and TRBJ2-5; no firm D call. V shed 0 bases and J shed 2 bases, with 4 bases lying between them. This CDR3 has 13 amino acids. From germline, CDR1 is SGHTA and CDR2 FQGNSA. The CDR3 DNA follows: TGTGCCAGCAGCTTAGCGAGGCAAGAGACCCAGTACTTC. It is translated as CASSLARQETQYF.

CDR3 amino acids: CASSFNQETQYF. CDR3 coding DNA: TGCGCCAGCAGCTTTAACCAAGAGACCCAGTACTTC. The chain uses TRBV5-1 and TRBJ2-5, with D hard to call. The V and J ends lost 2 bases and 0 bases respectively, with 2 bases between them. This CDR3 has 12 residues. Germline CDR1 and CDR2: SGHRS and YFSETQ.

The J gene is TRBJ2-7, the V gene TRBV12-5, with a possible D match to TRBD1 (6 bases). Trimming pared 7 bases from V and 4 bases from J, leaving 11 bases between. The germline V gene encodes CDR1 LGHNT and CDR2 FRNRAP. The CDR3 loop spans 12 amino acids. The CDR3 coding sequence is TGTGCTAGTGCCTCGGACAGTTACGAGCAGTACTTC. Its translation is CASASDSYEQYF.

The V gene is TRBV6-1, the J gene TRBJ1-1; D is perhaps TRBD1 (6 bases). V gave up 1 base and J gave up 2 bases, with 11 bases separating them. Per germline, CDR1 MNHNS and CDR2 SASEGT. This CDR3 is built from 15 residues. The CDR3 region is CASSEGWGGNTEAFF. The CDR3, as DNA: TGTGCCAGCAGTGAAGGGTGGGGGGGCAACACTGAAGCTTTCTTT.

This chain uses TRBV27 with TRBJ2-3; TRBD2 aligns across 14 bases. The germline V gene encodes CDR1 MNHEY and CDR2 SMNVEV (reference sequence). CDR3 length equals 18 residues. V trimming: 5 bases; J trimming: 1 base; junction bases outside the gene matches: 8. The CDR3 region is CASSRGLAGVVGTDTQYF. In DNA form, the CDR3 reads TGTGCCAGCAGTCGGGGACTAGCGGGAGTGGTGGGCACAGATACGCAGTATTTT.

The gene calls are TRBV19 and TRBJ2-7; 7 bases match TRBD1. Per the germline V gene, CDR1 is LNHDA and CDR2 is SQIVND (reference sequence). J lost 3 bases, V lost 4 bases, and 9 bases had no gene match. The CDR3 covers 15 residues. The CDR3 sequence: CASSTSPGQDYEQYF. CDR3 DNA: TGTGCCAGTAGTACCTCCCCCGGACAGGACTACGAGCAGTACTTC. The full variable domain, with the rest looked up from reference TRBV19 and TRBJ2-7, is DGGITQSPKYLFRKEGQNVTLSCEQNLNHDAMYWYRQDPGQGLRLIYYSQIVNDFQKGDIAEGYSVSREKKESFPLTVTSAQKNPTAFYLCASSTSPGQDYEQYFGPGTRLTVT.

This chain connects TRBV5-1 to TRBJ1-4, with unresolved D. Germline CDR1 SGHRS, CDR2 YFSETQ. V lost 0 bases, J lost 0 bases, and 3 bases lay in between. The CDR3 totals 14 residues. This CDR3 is CASSLDTTNEKLFF. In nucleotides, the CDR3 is TGCGCCAGCAGCTTGGACACAACTAATGAAAAACTGTTTTTT.

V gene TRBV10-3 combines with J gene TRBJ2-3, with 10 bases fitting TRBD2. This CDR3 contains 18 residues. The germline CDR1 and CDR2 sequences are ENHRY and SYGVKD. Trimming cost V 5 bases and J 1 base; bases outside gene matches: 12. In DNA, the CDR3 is TGTGCCATCAGTACCGGGACTAGCGAAGGTGGCGGCACAGATACGCAGTATTTT. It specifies CAISTGTSEGGGTDTQYF.